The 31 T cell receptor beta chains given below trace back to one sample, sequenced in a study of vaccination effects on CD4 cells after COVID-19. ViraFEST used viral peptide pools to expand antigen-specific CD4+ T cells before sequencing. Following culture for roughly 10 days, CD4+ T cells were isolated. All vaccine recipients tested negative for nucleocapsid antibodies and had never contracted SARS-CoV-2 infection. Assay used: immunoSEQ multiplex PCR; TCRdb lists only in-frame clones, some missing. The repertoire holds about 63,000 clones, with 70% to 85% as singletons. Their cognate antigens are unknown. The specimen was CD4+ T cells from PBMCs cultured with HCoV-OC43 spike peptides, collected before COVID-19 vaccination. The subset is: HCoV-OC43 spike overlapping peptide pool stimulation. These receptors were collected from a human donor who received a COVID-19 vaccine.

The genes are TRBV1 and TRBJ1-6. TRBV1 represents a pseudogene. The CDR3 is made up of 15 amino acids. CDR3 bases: TGCACCAGCAGCCCCCTCGGGAAGGGAAATTCACCCCTCCACTTT. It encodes CTSSPLGKGNSPLHF.

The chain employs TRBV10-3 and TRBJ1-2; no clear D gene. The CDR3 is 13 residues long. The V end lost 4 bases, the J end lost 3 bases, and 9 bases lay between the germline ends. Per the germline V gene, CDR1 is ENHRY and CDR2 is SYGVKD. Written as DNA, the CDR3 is TGTGCCATCAGTGGGCAGATGGACTATGGCTACACCTTC. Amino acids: CAISGQMDYGYTF.

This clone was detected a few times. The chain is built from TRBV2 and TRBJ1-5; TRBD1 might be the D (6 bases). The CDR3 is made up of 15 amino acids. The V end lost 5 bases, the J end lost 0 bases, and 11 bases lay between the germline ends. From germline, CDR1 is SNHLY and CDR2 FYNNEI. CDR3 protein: CASSHGTFSNQPQHF. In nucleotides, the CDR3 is TGTGCCAGCAGTCATGGGACATTTAGCAATCAGCCCCAGCATTTT.

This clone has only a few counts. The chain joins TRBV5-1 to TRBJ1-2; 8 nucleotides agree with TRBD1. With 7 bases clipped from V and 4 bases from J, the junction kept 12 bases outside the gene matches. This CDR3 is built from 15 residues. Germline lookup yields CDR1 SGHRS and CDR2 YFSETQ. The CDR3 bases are TGCGCCAGCGGAATAGGGACCACAGGGGGCTATGGCTACACCTTC. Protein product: CASGIGTTGGYGYTF.

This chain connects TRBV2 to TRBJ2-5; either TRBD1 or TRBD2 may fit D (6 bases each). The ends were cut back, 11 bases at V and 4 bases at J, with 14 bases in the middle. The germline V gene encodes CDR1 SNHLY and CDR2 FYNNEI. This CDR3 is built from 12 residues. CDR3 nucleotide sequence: TGTGCCCTGGAGGGGGGCTCAGAGACCCAGTACTTC. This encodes CALEGGSETQYF.

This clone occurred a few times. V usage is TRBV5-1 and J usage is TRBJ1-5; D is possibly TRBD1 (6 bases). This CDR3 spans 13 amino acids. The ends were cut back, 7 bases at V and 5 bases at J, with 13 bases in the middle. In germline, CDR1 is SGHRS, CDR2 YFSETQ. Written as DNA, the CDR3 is TGCGCCAGCGGTGGGGGGCCCGATCAGCCCCAGCATTTT. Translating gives CASGGGPDQPQHF.

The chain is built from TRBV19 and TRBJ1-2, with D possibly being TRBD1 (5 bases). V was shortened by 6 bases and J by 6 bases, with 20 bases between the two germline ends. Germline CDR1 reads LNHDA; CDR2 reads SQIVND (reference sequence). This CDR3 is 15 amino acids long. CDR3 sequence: CASRSGLNRYNGYTF. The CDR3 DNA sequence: TGTGCCAGTAGATCAGGCCTAAACAGGTATAATGGCTACACCTTC.

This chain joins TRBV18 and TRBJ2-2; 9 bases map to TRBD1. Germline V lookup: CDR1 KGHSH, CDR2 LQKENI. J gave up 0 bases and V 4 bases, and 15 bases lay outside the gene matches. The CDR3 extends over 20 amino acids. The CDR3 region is CASSLPFPGTGFANTGELFF. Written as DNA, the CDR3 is TGTGCCAGCTCACTACCCTTTCCCGGGACAGGGTTCGCGAACACCGGGGAGCTGTTTTTT.

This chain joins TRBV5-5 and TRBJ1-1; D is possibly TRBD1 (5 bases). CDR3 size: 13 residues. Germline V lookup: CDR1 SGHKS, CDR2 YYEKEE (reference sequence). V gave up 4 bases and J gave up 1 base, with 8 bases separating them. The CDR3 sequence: CASSLDTNTEAFF. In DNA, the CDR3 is TGTGCCAGCAGCCTGGACACGAACACTGAAGCTTTCTTT.

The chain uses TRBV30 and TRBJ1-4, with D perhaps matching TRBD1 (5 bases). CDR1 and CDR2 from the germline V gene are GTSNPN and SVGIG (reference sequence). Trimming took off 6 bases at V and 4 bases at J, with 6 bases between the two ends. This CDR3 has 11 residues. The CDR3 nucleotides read TGTGCCTGCCAGGGTAATGAAAAACTGTTTTTT. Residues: CACQGNEKLFF.

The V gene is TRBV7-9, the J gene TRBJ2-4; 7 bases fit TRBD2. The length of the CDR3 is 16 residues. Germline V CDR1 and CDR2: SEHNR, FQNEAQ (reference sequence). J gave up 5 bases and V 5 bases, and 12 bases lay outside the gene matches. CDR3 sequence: CASSHNSGPRENIQYF. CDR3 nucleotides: TGTGCCAGCAGCCATAATAGCGGGCCCAGGGAAAACATTCAGTACTTC. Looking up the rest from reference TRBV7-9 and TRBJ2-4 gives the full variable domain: DTGVSQNPRHKITKRGQNVTFRCDPISEHNRLYWYRQTLGQGPEFLTYFQNEAQLEKSRLLSDRFSAERPKGSFSTLEIQRTEQGDSAMYLCASSHNSGPRENIQYFGAGTRLSVL.

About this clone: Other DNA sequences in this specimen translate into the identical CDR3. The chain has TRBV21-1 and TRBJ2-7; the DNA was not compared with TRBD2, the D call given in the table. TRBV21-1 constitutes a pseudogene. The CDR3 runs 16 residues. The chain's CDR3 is CASSKERTRRDGEQYV. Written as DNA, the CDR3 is TGTGCCAGCAGCAAAGAACGGACAAGGCGGGACGGCGAGCAGTACGTC.

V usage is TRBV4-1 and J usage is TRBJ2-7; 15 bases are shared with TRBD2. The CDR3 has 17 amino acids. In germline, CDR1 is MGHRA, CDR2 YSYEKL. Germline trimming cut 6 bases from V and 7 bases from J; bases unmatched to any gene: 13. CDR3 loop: CASSQTGTSGGFGEQYV. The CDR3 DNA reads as TGCGCCAGCAGTCAAACCGGGACTAGCGGGGGGTTTGGGGAGCAGTACGTC.

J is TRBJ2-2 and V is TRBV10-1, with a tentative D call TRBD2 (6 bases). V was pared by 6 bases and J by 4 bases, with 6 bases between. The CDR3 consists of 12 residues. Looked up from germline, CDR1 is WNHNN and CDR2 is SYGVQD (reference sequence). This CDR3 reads CASRGLTGELFF. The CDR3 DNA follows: TGCGCCAGCAGGGGACTCACCGGGGAGCTGTTTTTT.

In DNA, the CDR3 is TGCGCCAGCAGCCAAGAGGGTTCGGGGAATCAGCCCCAGCATTTT. Protein product: CASSQEGSGNQPQHF. The gene calls are TRBV4-1 and TRBJ1-5; D is unresolved. Germline values: CDR1 MGHRA, CDR2 YSYEKL. There are 15 residues in the CDR3. V was cut by 0 bases and J by 4 bases, with 10 bases left in between.

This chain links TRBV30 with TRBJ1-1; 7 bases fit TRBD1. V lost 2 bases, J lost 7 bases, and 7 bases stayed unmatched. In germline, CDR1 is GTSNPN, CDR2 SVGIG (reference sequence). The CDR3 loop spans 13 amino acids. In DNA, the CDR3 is TGTGCCTGGAGTTCCGGACAGGCGGATGAAGCTTTCTTT. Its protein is CAWSSGQADEAFF.

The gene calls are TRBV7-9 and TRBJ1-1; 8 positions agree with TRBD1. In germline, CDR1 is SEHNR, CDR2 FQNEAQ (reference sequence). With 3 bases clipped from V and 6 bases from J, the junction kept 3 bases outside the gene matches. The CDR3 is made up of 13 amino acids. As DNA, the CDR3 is TGTGCCAGCAGCTTCTGGGACAGGCCTGAAGCTTTCTTT. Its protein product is CASSFWDRPEAFF.

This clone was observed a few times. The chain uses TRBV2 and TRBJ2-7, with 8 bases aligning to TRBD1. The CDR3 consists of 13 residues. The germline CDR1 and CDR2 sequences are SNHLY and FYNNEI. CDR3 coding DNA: TGTGCCAGCAGGGGTAGTTACGGGACAGGTTTCCCCGTC. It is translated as CASRGSYGTGFPV.

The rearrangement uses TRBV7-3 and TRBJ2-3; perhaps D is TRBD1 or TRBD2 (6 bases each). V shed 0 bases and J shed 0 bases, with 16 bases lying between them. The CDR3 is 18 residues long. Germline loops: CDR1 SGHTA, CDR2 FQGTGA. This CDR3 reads CASSLTRGPRTSTDTQYF. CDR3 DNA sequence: TGTGCCAGCAGCTTAACTCGGGGGCCACGAACTAGCACAGATACGCAGTATTTT.

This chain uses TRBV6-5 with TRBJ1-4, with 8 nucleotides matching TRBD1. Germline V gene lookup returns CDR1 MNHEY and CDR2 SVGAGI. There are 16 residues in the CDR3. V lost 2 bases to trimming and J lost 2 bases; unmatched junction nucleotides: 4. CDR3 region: CASSYTDRGTNEKLFF. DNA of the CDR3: TGTGCCAGCAGTTACACAGACAGGGGTACTAATGAAAAACTGTTTTTT.

The CDR3 sequence: CASSSFGLQGYEQYV. The CDR3 DNA reads TGTGCCAGCAGCTCGTTCGGGCTACAGGGCTACGAGCAGTACGTC. The chain recombines TRBV5-4 with TRBJ2-7, with D possibly TRBD1 on 6 matching bases. Germline V gene sequence: CDR1 SGHNT, CDR2 YYREEE (reference sequence). V lost 3 bases and J lost 3, with 16 bases in between. CDR3 size: 15 residues.

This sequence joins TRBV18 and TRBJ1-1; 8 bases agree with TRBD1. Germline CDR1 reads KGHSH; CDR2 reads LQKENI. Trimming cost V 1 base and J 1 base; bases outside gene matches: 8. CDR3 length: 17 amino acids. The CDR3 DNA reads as TGTGCCAGCTCACCACTTCTACCCGGGACAGGGAACACTGAAGCTTTCTTT. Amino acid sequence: CASSPLLPGTGNTEAFF.

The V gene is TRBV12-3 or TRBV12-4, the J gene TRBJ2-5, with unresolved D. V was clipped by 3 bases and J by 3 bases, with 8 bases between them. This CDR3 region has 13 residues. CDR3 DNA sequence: TGTGCCAGCAGTTTTAGAGAAAAAGAGACCCAGTACTTC. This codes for CASSFREKETQYF.

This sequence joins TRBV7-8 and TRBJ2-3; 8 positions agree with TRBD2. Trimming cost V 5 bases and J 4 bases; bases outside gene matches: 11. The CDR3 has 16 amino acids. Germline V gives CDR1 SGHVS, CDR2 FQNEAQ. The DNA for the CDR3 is TGTGCCAGCAGCAAAAGCGGGGGCCGGGGCGCAGATACGCAGTATTTT. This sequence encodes CASSKSGGRGADTQYF. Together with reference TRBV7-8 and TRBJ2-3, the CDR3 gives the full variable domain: GAGVSQSPRYKVAKRGQDVALRCDPISGHVSLFWYQQALGQGPEFLTYFQNEAQLDKSGLPSDRFFAERPEGSVSTLKIQRTQQEDSAVYLCASSKSGGRGADTQYFGPGTRLTVL.

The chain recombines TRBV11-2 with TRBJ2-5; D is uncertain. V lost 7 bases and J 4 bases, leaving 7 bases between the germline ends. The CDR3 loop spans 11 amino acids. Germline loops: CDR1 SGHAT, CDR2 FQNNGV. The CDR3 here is CASMKGETQYF. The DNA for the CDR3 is TGTGCCAGCATGAAGGGAGAGACCCAGTACTTC.

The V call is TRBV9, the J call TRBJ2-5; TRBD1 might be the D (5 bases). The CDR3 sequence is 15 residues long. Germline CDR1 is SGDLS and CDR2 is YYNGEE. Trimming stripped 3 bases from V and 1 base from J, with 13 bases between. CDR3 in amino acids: CASSAQGASQETQYF. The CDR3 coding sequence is TGTGCCAGCAGCGCCCAGGGTGCTAGCCAAGAGACCCAGTACTTC. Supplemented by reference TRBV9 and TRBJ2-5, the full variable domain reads DSGVTQTPKHLITATGQRVTLRCSPRSGDLSVYWYQQSLDQGLQFLIQYYNGEERAKGNILERFSAQQFPDLHSELNLSSLELGDSALYFCASSAQGASQETQYFGPGTRLLVL.

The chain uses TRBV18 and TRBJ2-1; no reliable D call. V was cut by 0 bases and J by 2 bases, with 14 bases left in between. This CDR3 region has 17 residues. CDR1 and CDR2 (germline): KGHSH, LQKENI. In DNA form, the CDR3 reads TGTGCCAGCTCACCACCGAGTCTTGGCGGTACCTACAATGAGCAGTTCTTC. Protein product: CASSPPSLGGTYNEQFF.

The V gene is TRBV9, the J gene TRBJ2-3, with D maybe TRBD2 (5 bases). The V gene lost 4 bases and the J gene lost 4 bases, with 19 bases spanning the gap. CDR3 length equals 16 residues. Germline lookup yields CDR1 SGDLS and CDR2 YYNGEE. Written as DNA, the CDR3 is TGTGCCAGCAGCACTTATCCGGAGGCCCGCGCAGATACGCAGTATTTT. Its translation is CASSTYPEARADTQYF.

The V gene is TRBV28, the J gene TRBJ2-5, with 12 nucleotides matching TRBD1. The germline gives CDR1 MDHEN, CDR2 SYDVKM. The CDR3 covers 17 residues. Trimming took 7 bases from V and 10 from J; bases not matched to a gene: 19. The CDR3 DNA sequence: TGTGCCAGCACCACCATCCAACCGGGACAGGGGGCTCGGGACCAGTACTTC. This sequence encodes CASTTIQPGQGARDQYF.

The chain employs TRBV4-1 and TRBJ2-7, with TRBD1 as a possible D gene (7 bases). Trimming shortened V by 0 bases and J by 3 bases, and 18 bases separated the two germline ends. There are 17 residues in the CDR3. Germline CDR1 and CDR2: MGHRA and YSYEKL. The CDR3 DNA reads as TGCGCCAGCAGCCAAGATTATCAGGCGGGACAGATCTACGAGCAGTACGTC. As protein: CASSQDYQAGQIYEQYV.

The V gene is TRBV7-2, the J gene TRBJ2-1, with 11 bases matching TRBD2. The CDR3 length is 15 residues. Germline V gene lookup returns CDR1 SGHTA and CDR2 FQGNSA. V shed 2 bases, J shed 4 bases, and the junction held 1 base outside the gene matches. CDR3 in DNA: TGTGCCAGCAGCTTACGACTAGCGGGGTACAATGAGCAGTTCTTC. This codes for CASSLRLAGYNEQFF. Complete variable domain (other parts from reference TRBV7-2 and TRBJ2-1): GAGVSQSPSNKVTEKGKDVELRCDPISGHTALYWYRQSLGQGLEFLIYFQGNSAPDKSGLPSDRFSAERTGGSVSTLTIQRTQQEDSAVYLCASSLRLAGYNEQFFGPGTRLTVL.